This T cell receptor (beta chain) emerged from a study of blood T cell repertoires in COVID-19. For the study at large: Some COVID-19 samples were acute and others convalescent; all came from the United States, Italy and Spain.

V was clipped by 5 bases and J by 2 bases; unmatched bases: 2. The CDR3 is made up of 13 amino acids. Germline values: CDR1 SGHVS, CDR2 FQNEAQ. Original methodology: Researchers report that nucleated cell counts were estimated from reference gene primer amplification. This table comes from immunoSEQ multiplex PCR, and its TCRdb copy is limited to in-frame clones, with some not included. The V and J calls and clone size were taken over from that table, and D and trimming were inferred from the DNA. Among about 89,000 clones listed, about 77% were seen once. Seattle's enrolled individuals joined amid active infection and were then monitored longitudinally.

This sequence originates from a man between 65 and 80 years old with COVID-19, enrolled during active disease. The chain uses TRBV7-8 and TRBJ1-1; 7 bases align to TRBD1. The sequenced material came from peripheral blood. CDR3 region: CASSAGGNTEAFF. The CDR3 DNA follows: TGTGCCAGCAGCGCAGGGGGTAACACTGAAGCTTTCTTT.